The 9 T cell receptor beta chains in this list originate from one sample, sequenced in a study of CD8+ T cells in alopecia areata. Specified treatment: oral pan-JAK inhibitor, 5-10 mg twice daily. RNA, once extracted, was reverse transcribed into cDNA for use as the sequencing template. Generated by immunoSEQ multiplex PCR, the TCRdb table keeps only in-frame clones and is missing some. The data contain more than 200,000 clones, 43% of them seen just once; the ten biggest clones take up over 2.5%. The sample was CD4+ T cells sorted from blood, taken around week 37, from a patient treated with tofacitinib. The receptor set was obtained from a human donor with alopecia areata.

The chain couples TRBV6-1 to TRBJ2-4, with a possible D match to TRBD1 (7 bases). The CDR3 loop spans 14 amino acids. V was shortened by 7 bases and J by 1 base, with 11 bases between the two germline ends. CDR1 MNHNS and CDR2 SASEGT come from the germline V gene. The CDR3, as DNA: TGTGCCAGCATCGCAGGGGGGGCCAAAAACATTCAGTACTTC. Its protein is CASIAGGAKNIQYF.

In its sample, this clone was seen a few times. V is TRBV4-2 and J is TRBJ2-1, with 7 nucleotides matching TRBD1. This CDR3 is 16 amino acids long. CDR1 is LGHNA, CDR2 YNFKEQ, per germline. V was clipped by 5 bases and J by 1 base; unmatched bases: 8. The CDR3 protein is CASSTQTGKSYNEQFF. CDR3 nucleotide sequence: TGTGCCAGCAGCACGCAGACAGGGAAATCCTACAATGAGCAGTTCTTC.

The chain joins TRBV11-1 to TRBJ1-1; D remains unclear. CDR3 length: 13 residues. Germline CDR1 SGHAT, CDR2 FQDESV (reference sequence). V lost 5 bases, J lost 0 bases, and 7 bases lay in between. The CDR3 reads CASSPALNTEAFF. CDR3 DNA sequence: TGTGCCAGCAGCCCGGCCCTGAACACTGAAGCTTTCTTT.

This sequence joins TRBV7-9 and TRBJ2-6; TRBD1 might be the D (5 bases). V lost 5 bases, J lost 2 bases, and 10 bases lay in between. CDR1 and CDR2 (germline): SEHNR, FQNEAQ (reference sequence). This CDR3 is built from 15 residues. CDR3 coding DNA: TGTGCCAGCAGCGACAGAATAGCTGGGGCCAACGTCCTGACTTTC. It codes for CASSDRIAGANVLTF. The full variable domain, in which reference TRBV7-9 and TRBJ2-6 provide the parts outside the CDR3, is DTGVSQNPRHKITKRGQNVTFRCDPISEHNRLYWYRQTLGQGPEFLTYFQNEAQLEKSRLLSDRFSAERPKGSFSTLEIQRTEQGDSAMYLCASSDRIAGANVLTFGAGSRLTVL.

This chain joins TRBV5-1 and TRBJ2-2, with D unclear. Germline values: CDR1 SGHRS, CDR2 YFSETQ. V was cut by 3 bases and J by 1 base, with 7 bases left in between. This CDR3 has 14 residues. CDR3 residues: CASSSKLNTGELFF. In DNA form, the CDR3 reads TGCGCCAGCAGCTCAAAGCTGAACACCGGGGAGCTGTTTTTT.

The count of this clone is one. The chain combines TRBV7-2 with TRBJ2-1, with 7 positions matching TRBD2. V trimming: 2 bases; J trimming: 4 bases; junction bases outside the gene matches: 5. This CDR3 is 15 amino acids long. Germline V gives CDR1 SGHTA, CDR2 FQGNSA. CDR3 DNA sequence: TGTGCCAGCAGCTTATCTCTAGCGGTATACAATGAGCAGTTCTTC. Protein product: CASSLSLAVYNEQFF.

The table lists this clone with a few counts. The chain joins TRBV7-9 to TRBJ2-1; TRBD2 matches at 12 bases. The CDR3 is 16 amino acids. Germline loops: CDR1 SEHNR, CDR2 FQNEAQ (reference sequence). With 6 bases clipped from V and 4 bases from J, the junction kept 7 bases outside the gene matches. For the CDR3, the DNA is TGTGCCAGCAGGGCTAGCGGGAGGGCCGGTTACAATGAGCAGTTCTTC. This sequence encodes CASRASGRAGYNEQFF.

The chain joins TRBV9 to TRBJ1-4, with D unresolved. Germline loops: CDR1 SGDLS, CDR2 YYNGEE. This CDR3 is built from 14 residues. V shed 4 bases and J shed 0 bases, with 7 bases lying between them. Here the CDR3 reads CASSREATNEKLFF. The DNA of the CDR3 is TGTGCCAGCAGCAGGGAGGCAACTAATGAAAAACTGTTTTTT. Combining the CDR3 with reference TRBV9 and TRBJ1-4 gives the whole variable domain DSGVTQTPKHLITATGQRVTLRCSPRSGDLSVYWYQQSLDQGLQFLIQYYNGEERAKGNILERFSAQQFPDLHSELNLSSLELGDSALYFCASSREATNEKLFFGSGTQLSVL.

This clone was seen a few times. This chain joins TRBV29-1 and TRBJ2-7, with 8 bases that match TRBD2. Germline CDR1 is SQVTM and CDR2 is ANQGSEA. The ends lost 7 bases at V and 2 bases at J; junction bases unmatched: 7. The CDR3 has 13 amino acids. The CDR3 DNA sequence: TGCAGCGCCAAAAGCGGGAGAGCCTACGAGCAGTACTTC. This encodes CSAKSGRAYEQYF.